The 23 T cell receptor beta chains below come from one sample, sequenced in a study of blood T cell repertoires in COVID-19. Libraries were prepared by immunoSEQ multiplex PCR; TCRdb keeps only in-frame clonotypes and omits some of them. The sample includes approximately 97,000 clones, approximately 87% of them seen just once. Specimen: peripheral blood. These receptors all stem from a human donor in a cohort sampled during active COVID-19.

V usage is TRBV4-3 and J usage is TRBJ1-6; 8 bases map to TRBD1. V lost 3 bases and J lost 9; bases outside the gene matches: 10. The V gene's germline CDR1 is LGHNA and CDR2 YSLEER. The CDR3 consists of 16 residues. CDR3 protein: CASSQDLQGDGSPLHF. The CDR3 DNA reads TGCGCCAGCAGCCAGGACCTACAGGGGGATGGTTCACCCCTCCACTTT.

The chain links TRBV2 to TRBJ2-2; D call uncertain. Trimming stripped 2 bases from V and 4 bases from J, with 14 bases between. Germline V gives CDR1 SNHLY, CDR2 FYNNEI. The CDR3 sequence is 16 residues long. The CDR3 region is CASSELSVSSTGELFF. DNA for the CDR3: TGTGCCAGCAGTGAATTGTCGGTTAGCAGCACCGGGGAGCTGTTTTTT.

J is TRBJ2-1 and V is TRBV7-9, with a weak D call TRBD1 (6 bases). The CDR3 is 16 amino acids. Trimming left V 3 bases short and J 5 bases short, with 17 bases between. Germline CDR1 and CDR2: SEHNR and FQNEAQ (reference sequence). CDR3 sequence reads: CASSFAYRESNNEQFF. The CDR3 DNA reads TGTGCCAGCAGCTTCGCATACAGGGAATCGAACAATGAGCAGTTCTTC.

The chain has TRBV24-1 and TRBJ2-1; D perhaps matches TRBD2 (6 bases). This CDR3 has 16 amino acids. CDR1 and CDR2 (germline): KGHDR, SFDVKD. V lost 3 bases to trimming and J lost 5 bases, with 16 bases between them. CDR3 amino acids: CATSDPPGGFNNEQFF. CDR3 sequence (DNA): TGTGCCACCAGTGATCCCCCTGGGGGGTTTAACAATGAGCAGTTCTTC.

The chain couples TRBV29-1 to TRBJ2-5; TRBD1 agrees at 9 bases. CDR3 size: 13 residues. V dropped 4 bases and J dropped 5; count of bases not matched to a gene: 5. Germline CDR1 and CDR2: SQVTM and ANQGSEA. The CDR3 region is CSVGDRAAETQYF. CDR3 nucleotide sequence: TGCAGCGTTGGGGACAGGGCAGCGGAGACCCAGTACTTC.

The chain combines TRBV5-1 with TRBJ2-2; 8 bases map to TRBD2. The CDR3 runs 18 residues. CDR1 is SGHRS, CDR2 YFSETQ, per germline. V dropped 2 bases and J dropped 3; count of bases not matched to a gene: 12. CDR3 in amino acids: CASSFLITGGRYTGELFF. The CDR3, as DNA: TGCGCCAGCAGCTTTTTAATTACGGGAGGGCGATACACCGGGGAGCTGTTTTTT.

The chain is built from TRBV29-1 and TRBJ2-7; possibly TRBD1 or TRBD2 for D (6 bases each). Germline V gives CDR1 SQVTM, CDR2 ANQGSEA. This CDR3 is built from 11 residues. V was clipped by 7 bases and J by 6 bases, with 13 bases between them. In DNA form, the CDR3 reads TGCAGCGGGGGGCGCGGGGCCGAGCAGTACTTC. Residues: CSGGRGAEQYF.

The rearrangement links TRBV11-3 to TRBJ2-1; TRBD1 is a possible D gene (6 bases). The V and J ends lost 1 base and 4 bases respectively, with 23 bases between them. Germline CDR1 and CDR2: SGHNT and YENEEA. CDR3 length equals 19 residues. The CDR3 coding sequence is TGTGCCAGCAGCTTAGGTTTAGCCAGGGGTGTAATAGGGTACAATGAGCAGTTCTTC. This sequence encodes CASSLGLARGVIGYNEQFF.

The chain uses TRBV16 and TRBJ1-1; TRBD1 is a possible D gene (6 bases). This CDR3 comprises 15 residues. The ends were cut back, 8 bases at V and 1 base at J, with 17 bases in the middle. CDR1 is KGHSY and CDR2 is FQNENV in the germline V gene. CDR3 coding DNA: TGTGCCAGCGGCAGGGGTCTCCCGGGGAACACTGAAGCTTTCTTT. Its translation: CASGRGLPGNTEAFF. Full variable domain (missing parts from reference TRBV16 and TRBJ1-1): GEEVAQTPKHLVRGEGQKAKLYCAPIKGHSYVFWYQQVLKNEFKFLISFQNENVFDETGMPKERFSAKCLPNSPCSLEIQATKLEDSAVYFCASGRGLPGNTEAFFGQGTRLTVV.

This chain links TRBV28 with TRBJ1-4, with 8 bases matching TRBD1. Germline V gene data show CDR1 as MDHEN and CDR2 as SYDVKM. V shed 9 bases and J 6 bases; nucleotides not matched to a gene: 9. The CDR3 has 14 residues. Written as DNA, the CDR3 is TGTGCCAGTCATACCGGACAGGGTTATGAAAAACTGTTTTTT. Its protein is CASHTGQGYEKLFF.

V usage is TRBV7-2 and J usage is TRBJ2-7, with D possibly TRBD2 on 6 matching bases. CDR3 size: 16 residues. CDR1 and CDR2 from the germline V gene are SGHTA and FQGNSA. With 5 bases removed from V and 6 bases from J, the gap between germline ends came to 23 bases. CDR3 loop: CASSQGGSGTHIEQYF. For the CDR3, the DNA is TGTGCCAGCAGCCAAGGTGGTTCCGGGACTCATATCGAGCAGTACTTC.

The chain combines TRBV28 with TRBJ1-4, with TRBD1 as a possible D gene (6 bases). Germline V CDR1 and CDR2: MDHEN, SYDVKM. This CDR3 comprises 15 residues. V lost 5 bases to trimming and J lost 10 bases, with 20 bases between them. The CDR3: CASSGNRVRPGKLFF. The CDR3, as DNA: TGTGCCAGCAGTGGGAACAGGGTTAGGCCGGGAAAACTGTTTTTT.

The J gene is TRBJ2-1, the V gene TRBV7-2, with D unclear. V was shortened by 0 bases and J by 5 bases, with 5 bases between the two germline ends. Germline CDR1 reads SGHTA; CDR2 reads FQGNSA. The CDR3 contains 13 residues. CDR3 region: CASSLAPDNEQFF. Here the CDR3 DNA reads TGTGCCAGCAGCTTAGCCCCGGACAATGAGCAGTTCTTC.

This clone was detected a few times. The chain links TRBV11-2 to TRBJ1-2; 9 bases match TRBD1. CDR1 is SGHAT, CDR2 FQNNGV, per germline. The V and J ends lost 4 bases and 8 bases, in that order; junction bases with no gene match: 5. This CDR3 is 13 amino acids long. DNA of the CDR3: TGTGCCAGCAGCTCGGACAGGGGCATCGGCTACACCTTC. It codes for CASSSDRGIGYTF.

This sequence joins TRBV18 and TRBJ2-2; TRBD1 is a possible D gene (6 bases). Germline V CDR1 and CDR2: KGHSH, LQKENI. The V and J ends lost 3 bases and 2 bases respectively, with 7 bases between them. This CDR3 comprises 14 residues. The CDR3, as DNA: TGTGCCAGCTCACCGACAGGAAACACCGGGGAGCTGTTTTTT. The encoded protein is CASSPTGNTGELFF.

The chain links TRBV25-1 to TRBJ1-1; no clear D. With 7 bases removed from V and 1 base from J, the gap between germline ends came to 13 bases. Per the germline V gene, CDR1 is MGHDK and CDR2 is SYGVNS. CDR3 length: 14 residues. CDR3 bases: TGTGCCAGCATCGGCGGACGGGGGAACACTGAAGCTTTCTTT. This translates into CASIGGRGNTEAFF.

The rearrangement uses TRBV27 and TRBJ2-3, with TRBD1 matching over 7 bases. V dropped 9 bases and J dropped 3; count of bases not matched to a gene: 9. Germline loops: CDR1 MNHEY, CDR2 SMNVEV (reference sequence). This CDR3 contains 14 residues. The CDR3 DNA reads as TGTGCCAGTCCAGGGGGTTGGAGAACAGATACGCAGTATTTT. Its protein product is CASPGGWRTDTQYF.

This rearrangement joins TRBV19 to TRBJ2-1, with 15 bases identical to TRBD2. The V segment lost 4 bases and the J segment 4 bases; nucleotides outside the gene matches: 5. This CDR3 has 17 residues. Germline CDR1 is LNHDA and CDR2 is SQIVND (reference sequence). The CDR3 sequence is CASSSGTSGRPYNEQFF. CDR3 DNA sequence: TGTGCCAGTAGTAGCGGGACTAGCGGGAGGCCATACAATGAGCAGTTCTTC.

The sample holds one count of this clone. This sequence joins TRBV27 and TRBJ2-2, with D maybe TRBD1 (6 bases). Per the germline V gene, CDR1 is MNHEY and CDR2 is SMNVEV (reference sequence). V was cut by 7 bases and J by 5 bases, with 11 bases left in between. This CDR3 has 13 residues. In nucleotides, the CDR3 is TGTGCCAGCACACAGGGAAGGACCGGGGAGCTGTTTTTT. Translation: CASTQGRTGELFF.

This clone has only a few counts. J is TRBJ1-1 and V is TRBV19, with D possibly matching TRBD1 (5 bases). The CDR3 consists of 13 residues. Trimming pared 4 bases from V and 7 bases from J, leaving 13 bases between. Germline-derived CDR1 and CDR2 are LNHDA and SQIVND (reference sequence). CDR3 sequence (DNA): TGTGCCAGTAGTACACTGGGACTGGGTGAAGCTTTCTTT. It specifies CASSTLGLGEAFF. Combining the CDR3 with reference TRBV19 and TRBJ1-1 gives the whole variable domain DGGITQSPKYLFRKEGQNVTLSCEQNLNHDAMYWYRQDPGQGLRLIYYSQIVNDFQKGDIAEGYSVSREKKESFPLTVTSAQKNPTAFYLCASSTLGLGEAFFGQGTRLTVV.

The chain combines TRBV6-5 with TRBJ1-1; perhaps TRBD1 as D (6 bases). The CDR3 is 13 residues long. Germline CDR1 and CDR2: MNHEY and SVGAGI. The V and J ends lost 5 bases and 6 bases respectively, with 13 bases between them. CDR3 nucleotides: TGTGCCAGCAGTACCTCAGGGGCGTCTGAAGCTTTCTTT. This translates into CASSTSGASEAFF.

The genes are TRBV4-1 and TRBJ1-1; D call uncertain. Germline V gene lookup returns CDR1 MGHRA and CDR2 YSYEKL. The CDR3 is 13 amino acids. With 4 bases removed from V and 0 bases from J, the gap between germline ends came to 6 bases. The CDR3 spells CASSRGVNTEAFF. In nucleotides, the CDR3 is TGCGCCAGCAGCCGAGGAGTGAACACTGAAGCTTTCTTT.

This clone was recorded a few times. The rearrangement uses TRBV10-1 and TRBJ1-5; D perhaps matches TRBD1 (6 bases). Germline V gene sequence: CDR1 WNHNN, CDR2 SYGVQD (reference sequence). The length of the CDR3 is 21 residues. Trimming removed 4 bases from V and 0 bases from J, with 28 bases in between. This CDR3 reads CASSGQAVGWGRTYSNQPQHF. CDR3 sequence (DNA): TGCGCCAGCAGTGGCCAAGCGGTCGGATGGGGGCGCACCTATAGCAATCAGCCCCAGCATTTT.